Each of the 21 T cell receptor beta chains below was sequenced from the same sample in a study of control samples from healthy donors and cancer patients. Clones were sequenced by immunoSEQ multiplex PCR, and TCRdb holds only the in-frame ones, with some missing. This repertoire shows 150,000 to 200,000 clones, roughly 90% found once; its top ten account for 0.68%. The specimen sequenced was blood. Source of these receptors: a woman in her twenties or thirties in good health.

Only a few counts were recorded for this clone. The chain employs TRBV6-2 or TRBV6-3 and TRBJ2-7; D gene unclear. The CDR3 totals 13 residues. The V and J ends lost 0 bases and 1 base respectively, with 4 bases between them. The germline V gene has CDR1 MNHEY and CDR2 SVGEGT. The CDR3 region is CASSYSESYEQYF. The CDR3 DNA reads TGTGCCAGCAGTTACTCTGAGTCCTACGAGCAGTACTTC.

This clone was recorded once. The V call is TRBV5-1, the J call TRBJ2-3, with 12 bases fitting TRBD2. Germline V gene lookup returns CDR1 SGHRS and CDR2 YFSETQ. V shed 4 bases and J 5 bases; nucleotides not matched to a gene: 8. CDR3 size: 16 residues. The CDR3 DNA follows: TGCGCCAGCAGCAAAAGGACTAGCGGGAAAGAAGATACGCAGTATTTT. It translates to CASSKRTSGKEDTQYF.

This clone was detected only once. This chain uses TRBV4-1 with TRBJ2-7; D is unresolved. This CDR3 region has 13 residues. With 0 bases removed from V and 4 bases from J, the gap between germline ends came to 7 bases. The germline gives CDR1 MGHRA, CDR2 YSYEKL. As DNA, the CDR3 is TGCGCCAGCAGCCAAGATTTCCGATACGAGCAGTACTTC. Translated: CASSQDFRYEQYF.

This sequence joins TRBV7-9 and TRBJ2-1; TRBD1 is a possible D gene (6 bases). This CDR3 has 14 amino acids. Germline V gene sequence: CDR1 SEHNR, CDR2 FQNEAQ (reference sequence). The ends were cut back, 5 bases at V and 5 bases at J, with 13 bases in the middle. The CDR3 DNA reads as TGTGCCAGCAGCGGGGGCACGGGGAACAATGAGCAGTTCTTC. Amino acids: CASSGGTGNNEQFF.

This clone was recorded a few times. The CDR3 region is CASSQDREDQPQHF. DNA of the CDR3: TGTGCCAGCAGCCAAGACAGGGAGGATCAGCCCCAGCATTTT. This chain joins TRBV7-3 and TRBJ1-5; TRBD1 aligns across 7 bases. Trimming cost V 5 bases and J 5 bases; bases outside gene matches: 6. Germline lookup yields CDR1 SGHTA and CDR2 FQGTGA. CDR3 length equals 14 residues.

This CDR3 is CASRGNQPQHF. CDR3 nucleotide sequence: TGTGCCAGCAGAGGGAATCAGCCCCAGCATTTT. The chain joins TRBV6-5 to TRBJ1-5; no firm D call. Germline V gives CDR1 MNHEY, CDR2 SVGAGI. There are 11 residues in the CDR3. V was pared by 6 bases and J by 4 bases, with 4 bases between.

CDR3 loop: CASTASGSAYEQYF. The CDR3 DNA sequence: TGTGCCAGCACCGCGTCAGGGAGTGCCTACGAGCAGTACTTC. The V call is TRBV6-5, the J call TRBJ2-7, with D perhaps matching TRBD1 or TRBD2 (5 bases each). Germline CDR1 reads MNHEY; CDR2 reads SVGAGI. The CDR3 length is 14 residues. With 7 bases removed from V and 2 bases from J, the gap between germline ends came to 15 bases.

The rearrangement links TRBV27 to TRBJ2-7; 9 nucleotides agree with TRBD2. CDR1 is MNHEY, CDR2 SMNVEV, per germline (reference sequence). V shed 5 bases and J 0 bases; nucleotides not matched to a gene: 8. The CDR3 totals 16 residues. The CDR3 region is CASSPFGREGSYEQYF. In nucleotides, the CDR3 is TGTGCCAGCAGTCCCTTCGGGCGGGAGGGCTCCTACGAGCAGTACTTC.

This chain uses TRBV11-2 with TRBJ2-1, with D tentatively TRBD2 (6 bases). Germline assignment: CDR1 SGHAT and CDR2 FQNNGV. Deletions cut 5 bases from V and 12 bases from J, with 17 bases between. This CDR3 comprises 13 residues. The CDR3 loop is CASSPIAKGGQFF. As DNA, the CDR3 is TGTGCCAGCAGCCCGATCGCAAAGGGAGGGCAGTTCTTC.

In its sample, this clone was seen once. The J gene is TRBJ2-3, the V gene TRBV27, with 12 positions matching TRBD1. Germline V CDR1 and CDR2: MNHEY, SMNVEV (reference sequence). This CDR3 comprises 17 residues. Trimming removed 2 bases from V and 3 bases from J; junction bases left unmatched: 6. The DNA of the CDR3 is TGTGCCAGCAGTTTAGCCCCGGGACAGGGGGCAACAGATACGCAGTATTTT. This sequence encodes CASSLAPGQGATDTQYF.

The V and J genes are TRBV6-1 and TRBJ1-1; D is undetermined. Trimming removed 1 base from V and 1 base from J, with 4 bases in between. The CDR3 totals 13 residues. Germline CDR1 MNHNS, CDR2 SASEGT. DNA for the CDR3: TGTGCCAGCAGTGAAGTGGGGAACACTGAAGCTTTCTTT. Amino acid sequence: CASSEVGNTEAFF.

The chain has TRBV6-4 and TRBJ2-2; tentative D call: TRBD2 (6 bases). The ends were cut back, 3 bases at V and 6 bases at J, with 8 bases in the middle. CDR3 length: 13 residues. Germline values: CDR1 MRHNA, CDR2 SNTAGT. The CDR3 DNA reads TGTGCCAGCAGTGAAGGAGGGGCCGGGGAGCTGTTTTTT. It encodes CASSEGGAGELFF.

The CDR3 reads CASSLASGGQETQYF. The DNA for the CDR3 is TGTGCCAGCAGCTTAGCCTCAGGGGGCCAAGAGACCCAGTACTTC. The chain uses TRBV7-9 and TRBJ2-5; TRBD1 agrees at 7 bases. The CDR3 totals 15 residues. The V segment lost 0 bases and the J segment 1 base; nucleotides outside the gene matches: 2. From germline, CDR1 is SEHNR and CDR2 FQNEAQ (reference sequence).

The V call is TRBV9, the J call TRBJ2-3; 9 bases map to TRBD1. This CDR3 comprises 17 residues. Germline-derived CDR1 and CDR2 are SGDLS and YYNGEE. J gave up 6 bases and V 3 bases, and 14 bases lay outside the gene matches. Written as DNA, the CDR3 is TGTGCCAGCAGCGAGGACCGGGACAGGGTCATCTCGGATACGCAGTATTTT. This codes for CASSEDRDRVISDTQYF. Full variable domain (rest looked up from reference TRBV9 and TRBJ2-3): DSGVTQTPKHLITATGQRVTLRCSPRSGDLSVYWYQQSLDQGLQFLIQYYNGEERAKGNILERFSAQQFPDLHSELNLSSLELGDSALYFCASSEDRDRVISDTQYFGPGTRLTVL.

The chain uses TRBV5-1 and TRBJ2-7, with TRBD2 identical over 11 bases. The CDR3 runs 17 residues. Germline trimming cut 5 bases from V and 0 bases from J; bases unmatched to any gene: 10. The V gene's germline CDR1 is SGHRS and CDR2 YFSETQ. The CDR3 region is CASSVSSGRQSSYEQYF. The CDR3 bases are TGCGCCAGCAGTGTCTCTAGCGGGAGGCAGAGCTCCTACGAGCAGTACTTC.

V usage is TRBV6-5 and J usage is TRBJ2-6; tentative D call: TRBD1 (5 bases). CDR3 length: 16 residues. The V gene's germline CDR1 is MNHEY and CDR2 SVGAGI. Trimming removed 4 bases from V and 2 bases from J, with 12 bases in between. CDR3 sequence reads: CASSSWTLTGANVLTF. The CDR3 nucleotides read TGTGCCAGCAGTTCTTGGACACTTACTGGGGCCAACGTCCTGACTTTC.

The rearrangement uses TRBV6-5 and TRBJ2-1; D is possibly TRBD1 or TRBD2 (5 bases each). CDR1 and CDR2 from the germline V gene are MNHEY and SVGAGI. V lost 6 bases, J lost 8 bases, and 20 bases lay in between. The CDR3 totals 15 residues. CDR3 loop: CASSPVGQGEHEQFF. CDR3 coding DNA: TGTGCCAGCAGCCCGGTTGGGCAGGGAGAGCATGAGCAGTTCTTC.

The CDR3 loop reads CASRLTEGGANSPLHF. Here the CDR3 DNA reads TGTGCCAGCAGACTCACCGAGGGGGGGGCAAATTCACCCCTCCACTTT. This chain joins TRBV27 and TRBJ1-6; tentative D call: TRBD1 (6 bases). Germline values: CDR1 MNHEY, CDR2 SMNVEV (reference sequence). The V and J ends lost 6 bases and 7 bases respectively, with 19 bases between them. The CDR3 contains 16 residues.

The chain uses TRBV5-1 and TRBJ2-2; 7 bases line up with TRBD2. CDR1 is SGHRS and CDR2 is YFSETQ in the germline V gene. Unmatched junction bases numbered 8, after V lost 2 bases and J lost 4 bases. The CDR3 sequence is 16 residues long. CDR3 protein: CASSLWASGITGELFF. CDR3 DNA: TGCGCCAGCAGCTTATGGGCCAGCGGGATCACCGGGGAGCTGTTTTTT.

This sequence joins TRBV27 and TRBJ2-5, with 7 positions matching TRBD1. With 5 bases clipped from V and 1 base from J, the junction kept 10 bases outside the gene matches. The CDR3 has 16 residues. Germline V gene sequence: CDR1 MNHEY, CDR2 SMNVEV (reference sequence). The CDR3 region is CASSAHGTATQETQYF. The CDR3 DNA is TGTGCCAGCAGTGCTCATGGGACAGCAACCCAAGAGACCCAGTACTTC.

This clone appeared a single time. The chain links TRBV10-3 to TRBJ2-1, with a weak D call TRBD2 (5 bases). V was trimmed by 8 bases and J by 8 bases, leaving 16 bases between them. The CDR3 length is 13 residues. The germline V gene has CDR1 ENHRY and CDR2 SYGVKD. CDR3 nucleotide sequence: TGTGCCATCGCCCTATCGGGATCCGATGAGCAGTTCTTC. The encoded protein is CAIALSGSDEQFF.